This TCR beta chain emerged from a study of control samples from healthy donors and cancer patients. V dropped 2 bases and J dropped 6 bases, with 16 bases sitting between them. CDR3 length equals 16 residues. Per the germline V gene, CDR1 is MNHEY and CDR2 is SVGAGI. Produced via immunoSEQ multiplex PCR; TCRdb's table is partial and in-frame only. The sample lists 75,000 to 100,000 clones, roughly nine tenths occurring once. The material sequenced was blood. This chain joins TRBV6-5 and TRBJ2-2, with TRBD2 as a possible D gene (6 bases). The clonotype comes from a woman in her forties or fifties in good health. CDR3 bases: TGTGCCAGCAGTTACGGCGGGACGGGGCTCTCCGGGGAGCTGTTTTTT. This codes for CASSYGGTGLSGELFF.